These 17 T cell receptor beta chains share one sample of origin, sequenced in a study of blood T cell repertoires in COVID-19. Only in-frame clones appear in the TCRdb table, and some are missing; sequencing was by immunoSEQ multiplex PCR. The data contain some 200,000 clones, 70% to 90% of them singletons. What was sequenced was peripheral blood. The receptors were gathered from a man older than 75 with acute or convalescent COVID-19.

This clone was picked up a small number of times. The gene calls are TRBV4-1 and TRBJ2-7; perhaps TRBD1 as D (6 bases). This CDR3 has 15 residues. Per germline, CDR1 MGHRA and CDR2 YSYEKL. Trimming took 1 base from V and 3 from J, leaving 13 bases between them. CDR3 coding DNA: TGCGCCAGCAGCCAAGGGACGGGACAAATCTACGAGCAGTACTTC. The encoded protein is CASSQGTGQIYEQYF.

This clone was seen a handful of times. The chain carries TRBV6-5 and TRBJ2-7, with D possibly being TRBD2 (6 bases). Germline V lookup: CDR1 MNHEY, CDR2 SVGAGI. This CDR3 contains 13 residues. The V end was cut by 8 bases, the J end by 2 bases, with 13 bases between. In nucleotides, the CDR3 is TGTGCCAGCGCGGCTAGCGTAGCCTACGAGCAGTACTTC. This gives the protein CASAASVAYEQYF.

The V call is TRBV11-3, the J call TRBJ2-2; TRBD2 matches at 14 bases. CDR3 size: 18 residues. Germline CDR1 is SGHNT and CDR2 is YENEEA. Trimming cost V 6 bases and J 4 bases; bases outside gene matches: 10. DNA for the CDR3: TGTGCCAGCAGACCCGGGACTAGCGGGAGCGGGGCCACCGGGGAGCTGTTTTTT. It specifies CASRPGTSGSGATGELFF.

The chain links TRBV19 to TRBJ1-5; D remains ambiguous. Germline CDR1 is LNHDA and CDR2 is SQIVND (reference sequence). The CDR3 is 17 amino acids. The V end lost 1 base, the J end lost 5 bases, and 18 bases lay between the germline ends. This chain's CDR3 is CASSIGAGGSGYQPQHF. Written as DNA, the CDR3 is TGTGCCAGTAGTATAGGAGCTGGCGGTTCGGGGTATCAGCCCCAGCATTTT.

The CDR3 nucleotides are TGTGCCACCAGTGATCGACAGGGTAGACAAGAGACCCAGTACTTC. This gives the protein CATSDRQGRQETQYF. V usage is TRBV24-1 and J usage is TRBJ2-5; TRBD1 agrees at 7 bases. V was pared by 3 bases and J by 2 bases, with 5 bases of the junction left unmatched. Germline V gene data show CDR1 as KGHDR and CDR2 as SFDVKD. The CDR3 extends over 15 amino acids.

The chain couples TRBV5-5 to TRBJ2-5; the D gene is possibly TRBD1 (6 bases). Between the trimmed V and J ends, which lost 1 base and 3 bases, there was a span of 10 bases. CDR3 length equals 14 residues. The germline CDR1 and CDR2 sequences are SGHKS and YYEKEE (reference sequence). DNA for the CDR3: TGTGCCAGCAGCTTGCCCCGACAGGAAGAGACCCAGTACTTC. Amino acids: CASSLPRQEETQYF.

The chain has TRBV19 and TRBJ2-7; 9 bases align to TRBD1. Germline assignment: CDR1 LNHDA and CDR2 SQIVND (reference sequence). The J segment lost 4 bases and the V segment lost 6 bases, leaving 7 bases of the junction unmatched. CDR3 length: 14 amino acids. DNA for the CDR3: TGTGCCAGTAGCGGGGGACAGGGACCATACGAGCAGTACTTC. Encoded protein: CASSGGQGPYEQYF. The full variable domain, rest sourced from reference TRBV19 and TRBJ2-7, is DGGITQSPKYLFRKEGQNVTLSCEQNLNHDAMYWYRQDPGQGLRLIYYSQIVNDFQKGDIAEGYSVSREKKESFPLTVTSAQKNPTAFYLCASSGGQGPYEQYFGPGTRLTVT.

A few counts support this clone. The V and J genes are TRBV7-2 and TRBJ1-4; 7 nucleotides line up with TRBD1. Per germline, CDR1 SGHTA and CDR2 FQGNSA. V trimming: 1 base; J trimming: 7 bases; junction bases outside the gene matches: 6. The CDR3 is made up of 15 amino acids. CDR3 in amino acids: CASSLDSRGSEKLFF. CDR3 DNA: TGTGCCAGCAGCTTAGATTCCAGGGGGAGTGAAAAACTGTTTTTT.

This clone turned up a few times. The V gene is TRBV11-2, the J gene TRBJ1-1; D ambiguous. Trimming took 2 bases from V and 8 from J, leaving 9 bases between them. The CDR3 has 12 amino acids. Germline V gene sequence: CDR1 SGHAT, CDR2 FQNNGV. This CDR3 is CASSLNREEAFF. The CDR3 region has the DNA TGTGCCAGCAGCTTAAATAGGGAGGAAGCTTTCTTT.

The chain employs TRBV6-1 and TRBJ1-4; 7 bases agree with TRBD1. With V trimmed by 2 bases and J by 7 bases, 4 bases remained unmatched. Germline lookup yields CDR1 MNHNS and CDR2 SASEGT. The CDR3 spans 14 residues. CDR3 sequence: CASSEQGVVEKLFF. The DNA for the CDR3 is TGTGCCAGCAGTGAACAGGGGGTTGTTGAAAAACTGTTTTTT.

The chain joins TRBV5-1 to TRBJ2-6, with a tentative D call TRBD1 (6 bases). Germline values: CDR1 SGHRS, CDR2 YFSETQ. CDR3 size: 16 residues. Trimming shortened V by 4 bases and J by 0 bases, and 11 bases separated the two germline ends. CDR3 nucleotide sequence: TGCGCCAGCAGCCCGGGACAAACCTCTGGGGCCAACGTCCTGACTTTC. This sequence encodes CASSPGQTSGANVLTF. The full variable domain, in which reference TRBV5-1 and TRBJ2-6 provide the parts outside the CDR3, is KAGVTQTPRYLIKTRGQQVTLSCSPISGHRSVSWYQQTPGQGLQFLFEYFSETQRNKGNFPGRFSGRQFSNSRSEMNVSTLELGDSALYLCASSPGQTSGANVLTFGAGSRLTVL.

The gene calls are TRBV30 and TRBJ1-2, with a tentative D call TRBD1 (5 bases). The CDR3 is 14 amino acids. Germline V lookup: CDR1 GTSNPN, CDR2 SVGIG (reference sequence). V shed 5 bases and J shed 4 bases, with 17 bases lying between them. The CDR3 sequence: CAWDGHGSIYGYTF. CDR3 nucleotides: TGTGCCTGGGATGGACACGGGTCTATCTATGGCTACACCTTC.

This clone appeared a few times. The V and J genes are TRBV7-9 and TRBJ2-1; 7 bases are a match to TRBD1. Trimming removed 7 bases from V and 0 bases from J; junction bases left unmatched: 12. The CDR3 sequence is 17 residues long. Germline CDR1 is SEHNR and CDR2 is FQNEAQ (reference sequence). The CDR3 is CASTRGDSASSYNEQFF. In DNA form, the CDR3 reads TGTGCCAGCACCCGAGGGGACAGCGCCAGCTCCTACAATGAGCAGTTCTTC.

V gene TRBV12-5 combines with J gene TRBJ1-2; maybe TRBD1 (6 bases). Germline V CDR1 and CDR2: LGHNT, FRNRAP. V was shortened by 6 bases and J by 4 bases, with 15 bases between the two germline ends. CDR3 length: 14 amino acids. CDR3 DNA sequence: TGTGCTAGTGGACCCCCGGGACACCTCTATGGCTACACCTTC. It encodes CASGPPGHLYGYTF.

This chain uses TRBV28 with TRBJ1-6; tentative D call: TRBD1 (6 bases). V lost 6 bases and J 10 bases, leaving 16 bases between the germline ends. The CDR3 sequence is 14 residues long. Germline CDR1 reads MDHEN; CDR2 reads SYDVKM. DNA for the CDR3: TGTGCCAGCAGATTTCCGGGACAATCCTCACCCCTCCACTTT. The encoded protein is CASRFPGQSSPLHF.

The chain uses TRBV7-2 and TRBJ2-7; the match to TRBD1 covers 9 bases. This CDR3 spans 15 amino acids. V was clipped by 5 bases and J by 3 bases; unmatched bases: 8. Per germline, CDR1 SGHTA and CDR2 FQGNSA. The CDR3 sequence is CASSLSGTGFYEQYF. The CDR3 DNA reads as TGTGCCAGCAGCCTATCCGGGACAGGGTTCTACGAGCAGTACTTC.

Only a few counts were recorded for this clone. The chain carries TRBV28 and TRBJ1-1; D not certain. CDR1 and CDR2 (germline): MDHEN, SYDVKM. V was trimmed by 2 bases and J by 4 bases, leaving 11 bases between them. The CDR3 spans 14 residues. CDR3 in amino acids: CASSLPPAGTEAFF. The DNA for the CDR3 is TGTGCCAGCAGTTTACCCCCAGCGGGCACTGAAGCTTTCTTT. The entire variable domain, with the rest obtained from reference TRBV28 and TRBJ1-1, is as follows: DVKVTQSSRYLVKRTGEKVFLECVQDMDHENMFWYRQDPGLGLRLIYFSYDVKMKEKGDIPEGYSVSREKKERFSLILESASTNQTSMYLCASSLPPAGTEAFFGQGTRLTVV.